Presented here are 10 T cell receptor beta chains from one specimen sequenced in a study of T-cell reconstitution after alpha-beta-depleted transplantation in children. Preparation of the TCRbeta library used unique molecular identifiers. MiXCR, applied by TCRdb to the PCR reads, yields one record per CDR3 protein. The repertoire includes 780,000 or so distinct CDR3 sequences, 15% to 20% of them detected once, and approximately 4.5% sits in the top ten. The source was PBMCs, mostly from graft donor cells, collected 360 days after TCRalphabeta/CD19-depleted stem cell transplant. Source of these receptors: a male patient between 5 and 17 years old who had a stem cell transplant for acute lymphoblastic leukemia, so the T cells may come from the graft donor.

The rearrangement links TRBV4-1 to TRBJ2-7; 7 nucleotides agree with TRBD2. Unmatched junction bases numbered 7, after V lost 4 bases and J lost 4 bases. Germline V CDR1 and CDR2: MGHRA, YSYEKL. This CDR3 has 14 residues. CDR3 region: CASSPVGGWYEQYF. DNA for the CDR3: TGCGCCAGCAGCCCGGTGGGAGGGTGGTACGAGCAGTACTTC.

The chain carries TRBV10-3 and TRBJ2-3, with a weak D call TRBD1 (6 bases). CDR1 is ENHRY, CDR2 SYGVKD, per germline. The germline V and J ends were trimmed by 8 bases and 6 bases, with 12 bases remaining between them. This CDR3 is built from 12 residues. The CDR3 spells CAISGGGDTQYF. The CDR3 DNA sequence: TGTGCCATCTCTGGGGGCGGGGATACGCAGTATTTT.

The chain is built from TRBV7-9 and TRBJ2-3, with no clear D. Trimming shortened V by 0 bases and J by 2 bases, and 6 bases separated the two germline ends. The CDR3 consists of 14 residues. CDR1 and CDR2 from the germline V gene are SEHNR and FQNEAQ (reference sequence). This CDR3 is CASSLAIFTDTQYF. DNA of the CDR3: TGTGCCAGCAGCTTAGCGATATTCACAGATACGCAGTATTTT. Based on the CDR3 plus reference TRBV7-9 and TRBJ2-3, the full variable domain is DTGVSQNPRHKITKRGQNVTFRCDPISEHNRLYWYRQTLGQGPEFLTYFQNEAQLEKSRLLSDRFSAERPKGSFSTLEIQRTEQGDSAMYLCASSLAIFTDTQYFGPGTRLTVL.

Here the CDR3 reads CASSPVGGAGTGELFF. In nucleotides, the CDR3 is TGTGCCAGCTCACCAGTCGGGGGCGCAGGCACCGGGGAGCTGTTTTTT. This rearrangement joins TRBV18 to TRBJ2-2; D may be TRBD1 or TRBD2 (6 bases each). Germline CDR1 is KGHSH and CDR2 is LQKENI. The CDR3 length is 16 residues. Trimming removed 2 bases at V and 4 bases at J, with 14 bases between.

This clonotype was detected a few times. J is TRBJ2-1 and V is TRBV12-3 or TRBV12-4, with TRBD2 matching 9 bases. J lost 8 bases, V lost 3 bases, and 17 bases had no gene match. This CDR3 comprises 18 residues. The CDR3 sequence is CASSFPLRLAGLGHEQFF. CDR3 DNA: TGTGCCAGCAGTTTCCCCCTACGGCTAGCGGGACTGGGGCATGAGCAGTTCTTC.

This clonotype was observed many times. CDR3 DNA sequence: TGCAGCGTTGAGGGACTAGCGGGACCCACCTACAATGAGCAGTTCTTC. Its protein is CSVEGLAGPTYNEQFF. The chain joins TRBV29-1 to TRBJ2-1, with 13 bases fitting TRBD2. The germline CDR1 and CDR2 sequences are SQVTM and ANQGSEA. The V gene end was trimmed by 3 bases and the J gene end by 2 bases; junction bases not matched to a gene: 4. This CDR3 contains 16 residues.

The CDR3, as DNA: TGTGCCAGCTCCCCTGGAAGGGACAGGGTCTATGGCTACACCTTC. Encoded protein: CASSPGRDRVYGYTF. This chain connects TRBV18 to TRBJ1-2, with 9 bases matching TRBD1. In germline, CDR1 is KGHSH, CDR2 LQKENI. V lost 6 bases, J lost 4 bases, and 9 bases stayed unmatched. The CDR3 spans 15 residues.

This clonotype was seen only a few times. J is TRBJ2-5 and V is TRBV27; the D is unclear. V was pared by 2 bases and J by 5 bases, with 9 bases between. This CDR3 is 13 amino acids long. Germline CDR1 reads MNHEY; CDR2 reads SMNVEV (reference sequence). The CDR3 loop reads CASSLLYRETQYF. The CDR3 DNA is TGTGCCAGCAGTTTACTCTATCGGGAGACCCAGTACTTC.

This clonotype was seen a handful of times. The J gene is TRBJ2-1, the V gene TRBV4-1; 7 bases align to TRBD1. Germline CDR1 is MGHRA and CDR2 is YSYEKL. V was clipped by 2 bases and J by 5 bases; unmatched bases: 6. The CDR3 contains 15 residues. CDR3 DNA: TGCGCCAGCAGCCAATTAAACAGGGGCAACAATGAGCAGTTCTTC. Residues: CASSQLNRGNNEQFF.

The chain couples TRBV5-1 to TRBJ2-5, with 12 bases lining up with TRBD1. Looked up from germline, CDR1 is SGHRS and CDR2 is YFSETQ. The CDR3 has 16 amino acids. V trimming: 1 base; J trimming: 5 bases; junction bases outside the gene matches: 6. The DNA for the CDR3 is TGCGCCAGCAGCTTGTCGGGGACAGGGGGCTATGAGACCCAGTACTTC. Protein: CASSLSGTGGYETQYF.